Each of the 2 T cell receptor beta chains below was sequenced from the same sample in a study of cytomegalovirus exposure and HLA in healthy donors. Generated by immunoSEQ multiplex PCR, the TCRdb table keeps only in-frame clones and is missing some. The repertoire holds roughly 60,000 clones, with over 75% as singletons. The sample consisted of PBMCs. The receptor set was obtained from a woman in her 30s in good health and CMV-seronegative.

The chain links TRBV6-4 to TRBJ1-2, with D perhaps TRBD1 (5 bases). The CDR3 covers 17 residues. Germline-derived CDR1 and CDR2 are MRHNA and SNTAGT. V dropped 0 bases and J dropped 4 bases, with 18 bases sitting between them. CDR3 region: CASSDSKVLSGVYGYTF. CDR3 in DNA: TGTGCCAGCAGTGACTCAAAGGTATTGTCGGGGGTCTATGGCTACACCTTC.

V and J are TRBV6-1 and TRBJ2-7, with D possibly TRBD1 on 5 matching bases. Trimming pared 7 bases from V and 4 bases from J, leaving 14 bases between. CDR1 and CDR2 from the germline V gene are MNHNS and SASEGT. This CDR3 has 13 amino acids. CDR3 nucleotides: TGTGCCAGCATGTTGGGGCTCCAGTACGAGCAGTACTTC. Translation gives CASMLGLQYEQYF.